Shown below are 4 T cell receptor beta chains from a single sample sequenced in a study of response to subunit inactivated influenza vaccine. TCRdb reprocessed the RT-PCR reads with MiXCR, giving one entry per CDR3 protein. The data show about 570,000 distinct CDR3 sequences, 10% to 12% seen once. The same specimen was also included in a second study, on T cells expressing NK-cell markers. That source notes: Generation of TCR beta cDNA was performed by 5'RACE template switching incorporating UMIs.

The specimen comprised PBMCs from blood, sampled on the day of vaccination. These receptors were obtained from a man aged 45-65 years who received an inactivated influenza vaccine.

This chain links TRBV5-1 with TRBJ2-5; D perhaps matches TRBD1 (5 bases). V was clipped by 1 base and J by 4 bases, with 17 bases between them. This CDR3 has 16 residues. Germline CDR1 is SGHRS and CDR2 is YFSETQ. The CDR3 DNA sequence: TGCGCCAGCAGCTTGCAGGGCTCGAGCGTAGTAGAGACCCAGTACTTC. Translating it yields CASSLQGSSVVETQYF.

The V gene is TRBV10-3, the J gene TRBJ2-1; 11 bases are a match to TRBD1. From germline, CDR1 is ENHRY and CDR2 SYGVKD. The CDR3 is made up of 13 amino acids. V lost 8 bases and J lost 7; bases outside the gene matches: 4. CDR3 amino acids: CAIGQGAGNEQFF. The DNA for the CDR3 is TGTGCCATCGGACAGGGGGCTGGTAATGAGCAGTTCTTC.

This clonotype was detected many times. Sequence at one end of the junction differs from germline and may be a read error. The J gene is TRBJ1-1, the V gene TRBV5-1; 8 bases fit TRBD1. Germline CDR1 and CDR2: SGHRS and YFSETQ. The CDR3 covers 14 residues. The CDR3 nucleotides are TGTGCCAGCAGTTTGGGCAGGGGGCTCACTGAAGCTTTCTTT. Amino acid sequence: CASSLGRGLTEAFF.

The CDR3 loop reads CSAGQGDYGYTF. Written as DNA, the CDR3 is TGCAGTGCCGGACAGGGAGACTATGGCTACACCTTC. The chain has TRBV20-1 and TRBJ1-2, with 8 bases fitting TRBD1. This CDR3 has 12 residues. From germline, CDR1 is DFQATT and CDR2 SNEGSKA (reference sequence). V shed 6 bases, J shed 3 bases, and the junction held 3 bases outside the gene matches.